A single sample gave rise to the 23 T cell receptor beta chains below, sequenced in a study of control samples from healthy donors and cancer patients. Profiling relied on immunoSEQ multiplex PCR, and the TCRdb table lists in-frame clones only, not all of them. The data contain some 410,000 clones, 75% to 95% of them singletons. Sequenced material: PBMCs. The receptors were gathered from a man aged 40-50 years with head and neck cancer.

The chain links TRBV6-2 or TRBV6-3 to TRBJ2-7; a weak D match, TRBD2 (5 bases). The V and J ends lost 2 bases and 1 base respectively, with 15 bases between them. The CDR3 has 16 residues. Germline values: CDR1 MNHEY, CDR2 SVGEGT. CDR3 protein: CASSYADYYTSYEQYF. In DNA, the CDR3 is TGTGCCAGCAGTTACGCAGACTACTATACATCCTACGAGCAGTACTTC.

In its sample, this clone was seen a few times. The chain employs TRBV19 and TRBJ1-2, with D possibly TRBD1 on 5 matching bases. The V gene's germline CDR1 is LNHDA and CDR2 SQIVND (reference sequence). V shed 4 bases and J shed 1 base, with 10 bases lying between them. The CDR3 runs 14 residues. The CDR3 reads CASSTGRNNYGYTF. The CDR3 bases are TGTGCCAGTAGTACGGGACGGAATAACTATGGCTACACCTTC.

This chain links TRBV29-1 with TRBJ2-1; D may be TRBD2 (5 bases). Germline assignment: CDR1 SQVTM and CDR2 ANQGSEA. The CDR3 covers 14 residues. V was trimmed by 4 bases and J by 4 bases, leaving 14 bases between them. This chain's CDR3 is CSVGRGRQYNEQFF. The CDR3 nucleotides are TGCAGCGTTGGTCGGGGTCGTCAGTACAATGAGCAGTTCTTC.

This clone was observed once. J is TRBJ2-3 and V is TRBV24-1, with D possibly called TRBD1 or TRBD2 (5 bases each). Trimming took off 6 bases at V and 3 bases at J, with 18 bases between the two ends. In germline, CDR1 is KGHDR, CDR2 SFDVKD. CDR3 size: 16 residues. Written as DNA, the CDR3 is TGTGCCACCAGTATTACGGGGCACGGAGGTACAGATACGCAGTATTTT. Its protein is CATSITGHGGTDTQYF.

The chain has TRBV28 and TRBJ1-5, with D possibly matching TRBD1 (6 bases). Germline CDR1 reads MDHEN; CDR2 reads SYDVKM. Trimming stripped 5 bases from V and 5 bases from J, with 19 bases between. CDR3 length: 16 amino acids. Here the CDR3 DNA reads TGTGCCAGCAGTAACGCACAGGGAATTCTGGATCAGCCCCAGCATTTT. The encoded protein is CASSNAQGILDQPQHF.

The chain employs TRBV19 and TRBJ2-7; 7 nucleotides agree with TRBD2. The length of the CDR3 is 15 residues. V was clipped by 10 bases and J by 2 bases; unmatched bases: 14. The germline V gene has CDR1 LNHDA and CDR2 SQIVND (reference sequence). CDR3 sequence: CATLGRAEKAYEQYF. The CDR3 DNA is TGTGCCACCCTTGGGAGGGCGGAGAAGGCCTACGAGCAGTACTTC.

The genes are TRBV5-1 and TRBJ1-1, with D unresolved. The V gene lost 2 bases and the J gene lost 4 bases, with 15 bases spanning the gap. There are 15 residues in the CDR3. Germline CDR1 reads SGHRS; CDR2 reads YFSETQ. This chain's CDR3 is CASSFDLGKSTEAFF. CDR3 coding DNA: TGCGCCAGCAGCTTCGACCTGGGTAAGTCCACTGAAGCTTTCTTT. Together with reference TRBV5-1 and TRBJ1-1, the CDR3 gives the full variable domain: KAGVTQTPRYLIKTRGQQVTLSCSPISGHRSVSWYQQTPGQGLQFLFEYFSETQRNKGNFPGRFSGRQFSNSRSEMNVSTLELGDSALYLCASSFDLGKSTEAFFGQGTRLTVV.

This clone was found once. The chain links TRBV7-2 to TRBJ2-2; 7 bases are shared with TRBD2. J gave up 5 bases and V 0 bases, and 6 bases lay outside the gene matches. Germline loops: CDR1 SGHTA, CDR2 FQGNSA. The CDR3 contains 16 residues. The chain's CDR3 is CASSLAGGPLTGELFF. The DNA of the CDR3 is TGTGCCAGCAGCTTAGCGGGAGGGCCGTTGACCGGGGAGCTGTTTTTT.

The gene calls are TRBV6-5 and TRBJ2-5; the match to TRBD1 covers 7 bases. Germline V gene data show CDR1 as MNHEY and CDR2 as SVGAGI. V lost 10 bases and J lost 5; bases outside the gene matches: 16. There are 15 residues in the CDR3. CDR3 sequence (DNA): TGTGCCACCCAGGAATGGACAGGAGGCCTGGAGACCCAGTACTTC. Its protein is CATQEWTGGLETQYF.

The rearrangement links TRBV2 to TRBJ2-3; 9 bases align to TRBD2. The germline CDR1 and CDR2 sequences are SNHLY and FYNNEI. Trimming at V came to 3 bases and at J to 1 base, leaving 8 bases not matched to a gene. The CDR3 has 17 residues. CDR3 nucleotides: TGTGCCAGCAGTGACCCCGGCGGGGGGGCGGGCACAGATACGCAGTATTTT. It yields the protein CASSDPGGGAGTDTQYF.

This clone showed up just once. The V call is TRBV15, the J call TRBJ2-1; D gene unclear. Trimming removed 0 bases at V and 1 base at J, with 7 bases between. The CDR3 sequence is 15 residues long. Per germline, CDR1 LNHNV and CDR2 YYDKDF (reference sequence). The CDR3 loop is CATSRDLISYNEQFF. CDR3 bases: TGTGCCACCAGCAGAGATTTGATATCCTACAATGAGCAGTTCTTC.

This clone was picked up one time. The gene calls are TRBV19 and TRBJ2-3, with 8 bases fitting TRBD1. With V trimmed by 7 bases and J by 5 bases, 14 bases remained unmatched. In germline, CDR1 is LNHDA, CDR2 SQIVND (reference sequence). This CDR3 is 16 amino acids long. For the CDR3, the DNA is TGTGCCAGTAAGAGACGGACAGGGCTGGGGGGAGATACGCAGTATTTT. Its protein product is CASKRRTGLGGDTQYF.

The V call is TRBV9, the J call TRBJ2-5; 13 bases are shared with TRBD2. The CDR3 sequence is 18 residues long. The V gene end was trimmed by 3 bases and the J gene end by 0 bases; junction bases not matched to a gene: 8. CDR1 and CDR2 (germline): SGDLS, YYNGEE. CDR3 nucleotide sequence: TGTGCCAGCAGCGCCAGGACTAGCGGGGGCCCGTACCAAGAGACCCAGTACTTC. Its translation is CASSARTSGGPYQETQYF.

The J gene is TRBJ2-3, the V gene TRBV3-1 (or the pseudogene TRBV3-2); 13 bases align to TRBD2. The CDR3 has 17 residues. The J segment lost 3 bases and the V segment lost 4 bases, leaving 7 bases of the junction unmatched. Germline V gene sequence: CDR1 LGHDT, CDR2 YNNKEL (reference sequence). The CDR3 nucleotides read TGTGCCAGCAGCCTTGGACTAGCGGGAGACGGAACAGATACGCAGTATTTT. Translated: CASSLGLAGDGTDTQYF.

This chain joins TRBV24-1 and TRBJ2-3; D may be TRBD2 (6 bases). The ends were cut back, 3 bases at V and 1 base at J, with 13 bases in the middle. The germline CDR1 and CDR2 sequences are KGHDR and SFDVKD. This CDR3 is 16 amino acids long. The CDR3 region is CATSDPDGTGTDTQYF. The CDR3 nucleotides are TGTGCCACCAGTGATCCTGATGGGACTGGCACAGATACGCAGTATTTT.

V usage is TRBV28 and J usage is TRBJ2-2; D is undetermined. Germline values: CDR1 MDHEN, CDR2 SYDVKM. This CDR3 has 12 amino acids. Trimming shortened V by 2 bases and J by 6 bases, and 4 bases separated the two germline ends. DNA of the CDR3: TGTGCCAGCAGTTTAGATGCCGGGGAGCTGTTTTTT. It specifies CASSLDAGELFF. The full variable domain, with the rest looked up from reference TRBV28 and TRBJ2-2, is DVKVTQSSRYLVKRTGEKVFLECVQDMDHENMFWYRQDPGLGLRLIYFSYDVKMKEKGDIPEGYSVSREKKERFSLILESASTNQTSMYLCASSLDAGELFFGEGSRLTVL.

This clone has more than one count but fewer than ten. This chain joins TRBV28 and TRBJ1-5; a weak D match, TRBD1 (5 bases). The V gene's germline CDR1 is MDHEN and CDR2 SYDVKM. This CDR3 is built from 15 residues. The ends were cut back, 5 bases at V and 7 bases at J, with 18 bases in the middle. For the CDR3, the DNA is TGTGCCAGCAGTCCCCGTGGGCAGGGTTTACAGCCCCAGCATTTT. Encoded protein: CASSPRGQGLQPQHF.

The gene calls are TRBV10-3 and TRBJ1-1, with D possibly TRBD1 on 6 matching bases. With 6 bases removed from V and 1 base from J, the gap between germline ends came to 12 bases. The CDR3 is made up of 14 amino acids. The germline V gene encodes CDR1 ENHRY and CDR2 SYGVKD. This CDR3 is CAIRETDRNTEAFF. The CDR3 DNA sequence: TGTGCCATCAGAGAGACGGACAGGAACACTGAAGCTTTCTTT.

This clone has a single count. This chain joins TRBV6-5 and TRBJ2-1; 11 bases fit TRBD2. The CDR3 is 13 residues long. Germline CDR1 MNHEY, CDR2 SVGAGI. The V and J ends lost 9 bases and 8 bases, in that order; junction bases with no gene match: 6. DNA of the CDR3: TGTGCCAGTCGACTAGCGGGGCGGTATGAGCAGTTCTTC. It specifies CASRLAGRYEQFF.

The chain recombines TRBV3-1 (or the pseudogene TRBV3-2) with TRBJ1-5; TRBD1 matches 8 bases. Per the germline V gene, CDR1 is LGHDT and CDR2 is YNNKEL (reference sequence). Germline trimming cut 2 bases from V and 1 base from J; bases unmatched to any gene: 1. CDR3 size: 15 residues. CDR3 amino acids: CASSQWDRSNQPQHF. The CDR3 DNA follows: TGTGCCAGCAGCCAATGGGACAGGAGCAATCAGCCCCAGCATTTT.

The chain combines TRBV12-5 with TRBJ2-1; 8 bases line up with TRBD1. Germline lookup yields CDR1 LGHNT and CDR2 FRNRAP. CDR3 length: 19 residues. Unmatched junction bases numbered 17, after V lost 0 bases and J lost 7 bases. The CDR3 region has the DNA TGTGCTAGTGGTTTGGTACGATTTGGACGAGACAGGGGTCAAAATGAGCAGTTCTTC. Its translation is CASGLVRFGRDRGQNEQFF.

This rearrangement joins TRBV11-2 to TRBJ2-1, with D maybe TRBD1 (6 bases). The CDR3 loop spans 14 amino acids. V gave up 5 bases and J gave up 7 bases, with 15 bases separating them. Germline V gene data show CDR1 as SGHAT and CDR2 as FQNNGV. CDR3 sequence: CASSELQGRNEQFF. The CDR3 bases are TGTGCCAGCAGCGAACTTCAGGGGCGGAATGAGCAGTTCTTC.

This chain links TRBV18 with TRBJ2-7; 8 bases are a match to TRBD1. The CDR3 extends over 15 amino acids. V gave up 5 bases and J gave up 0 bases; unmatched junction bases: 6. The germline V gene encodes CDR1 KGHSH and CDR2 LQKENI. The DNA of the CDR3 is TGTGCCAGCTCAGTCGACAGGGGTCCCTCCTACGAGCAGTACTTC. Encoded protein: CASSVDRGPSYEQYF.